The rows below give T cell receptor beta chains drawn from one sample of a study of T cell repertoires in cytomegalovirus infection. TCRdb reanalysed the reads using MiXCR and keeps one entry per CDR3 protein. The sample shows approximately 590,000 distinct CDR3 sequences, 40% of them seen only once. These receptors' antigens are unknown. The sequencing used cultured PBMCs, collected from culture after CMV antigen stimulation. The receptors were gathered from a human donor in good health (CMV status not recorded). Some clones in this sample may be carry-over from other donors' samples. Each CDR3 is given with its conserved first and last residue. D genes are given only for firm matches. Only part of the rows carry a size: once, few, many, or a class if the clone is expanded.

v_gene: TRBV7-6
abundance: few
d_gene: NA
j_gene: TRBJ1-2
CDR3nt: TGTGCCAGCAGCTTAGGGCCGAGGGATACCTATGGCTACACCTTC
CDR3aa: CASSLGPRDTYGYTF

v_gene: TRBV19
abundance: NA
d_gene: TRBD1
j_gene: TRBJ1-1
CDR3nt: TGTGCCAGTTACGACAGGGGGCTGGCTTTCTTT
CDR3aa: CASYDRGLAFF

v_gene: TRBV6-2/TRBV6-3
abundance: NA
d_gene: NA
j_gene: TRBJ2-1
CDR3nt: TGTGCCAGCAGCCAACAAGGGGTGGCGGGGACCTACAATGAGCAGTTCTTC
CDR3aa: CASSQQGVAGTYNEQFF

v_gene: TRBV4-1
abundance: NA
d_gene: NA
j_gene: TRBJ2-3
CDR3nt: TGCGCCAGCAGCCAAGAAACCCCGGGAGATACGCAGTATTTT
CDR3aa: CASSQETPGDTQYF

v_gene: TRBV6-2/TRBV6-3
abundance: NA
d_gene: NA
j_gene: TRBJ2-5
CDR3nt: TGTGCCAGCAGTTACGTCATCAGGGGCGAGGAGACCCAGTACTTC
CDR3aa: CASSYVIRGEETQYF

v_gene: TRBV15
abundance: few
d_gene: NA
j_gene: TRBJ2-3
CDR3nt: TGTGCCACCAGCCCCCTTGGCGGTCTCACAGATACGCAGTATTTT
CDR3aa: CATSPLGGLTDTQYF

v_gene: TRBV5-4
abundance: NA
d_gene: NA
j_gene: TRBJ1-2
CDR3nt: TGTGCCAGCAGCCCCTGGGGCGGAGCTAATAACTATGGCTACACCTTC
CDR3aa: CASSPWGGANNYGYTF

v_gene: TRBV25-1
abundance: few
d_gene: NA
j_gene: TRBJ2-5
CDR3nt: TGTGCCAGCACTAACCCCAGTCGCCGGGGATTCAGGGAGACCCAGTACTTC
CDR3aa: CASTNPSRRGFRETQYF

v_gene: TRBV5-4
abundance: NA
d_gene: NA
j_gene: TRBJ2-1
CDR3nt: TGTGCCAGCAGCCGCGGGTCGGAGCCGAGCTCCTACAATGAGCAGTTCTTC
CDR3aa: CASSRGSEPSSYNEQFF

v_gene: TRBV7-3
abundance: few
d_gene: NA
j_gene: TRBJ1-1
CDR3nt: TGTGCCAGCAGCTTGGGCCCCTTGGACACTGAAGCTTTCTTT
CDR3aa: CASSLGPLDTEAFF

v_gene: TRBV6-5
abundance: few
d_gene: NA
j_gene: TRBJ1-1
CDR3nt: TGTGCCAGCAACTACCGGGCCGCGGGAACTGAAGCTTTCTTT
CDR3aa: CASNYRAAGTEAFF

v_gene: TRBV27
abundance: NA
d_gene: NA
j_gene: TRBJ2-1
CDR3nt: TGTGCCAGCAGTCCACAGGGAGAGGATTACAATGAGCAGTTCTTC
CDR3aa: CASSPQGEDYNEQFF

v_gene: TRBV10-3
abundance: NA
d_gene: NA
j_gene: TRBJ2-5
CDR3nt: TGTGCCATCAGCCAGGGGGGCGGGGAGACCCAGTACTTC
CDR3aa: CAISQGGGETQYF

v_gene: TRBV6-1
abundance: many
d_gene: TRBD2
j_gene: TRBJ2-2
CDR3nt: TGTGCCAGCAGTGTGCGGGGGGGCCTCACCGGGGAGCTGTTTTTT
CDR3aa: CASSVRGGLTGELFF

v_gene: TRBV19
abundance: NA
d_gene: NA
j_gene: TRBJ2-7
CDR3nt: TGTGCCACCGCAACCCCAGGGTACGAGCAGTACTTC
CDR3aa: CATATPGYEQYF

v_gene: TRBV6-2/TRBV6-3
abundance: NA
d_gene: TRBD1
j_gene: TRBJ2-3
CDR3nt: TGTGCCAGCACCTTCGCCGGGGACAGCTACACAGATACGCAGTATTTT
CDR3aa: CASTFAGDSYTDTQYF

v_gene: TRBV7-9
abundance: few
d_gene: TRBD2
j_gene: TRBJ2-1
CDR3nt: TGTGCCAGCAGCCCACGACTAGCGGGGGGGTTCTACAATGAGCAGTTCTTC
CDR3aa: CASSPRLAGGFYNEQFF

v_gene: TRBV20-1
abundance: NA
d_gene: TRBD2
j_gene: TRBJ2-5
CDR3nt: TGCAGTGCTAGAGACTCCGGGACTACGGAGACCCAGTACTTC
CDR3aa: CSARDSGTTETQYF

v_gene: TRBV7-2
abundance: few
d_gene: NA
j_gene: TRBJ2-7
CDR3nt: TGTGCCAGCAGCTTAGAACAAAACTACGAGCAGTACTTC
CDR3aa: CASSLEQNYEQYF

v_gene: TRBV27
abundance: NA
d_gene: NA
j_gene: TRBJ1-5
CDR3nt: TGTGCCAGCAGTTTTTACAGGGTAGGACGCATTAATCAGCCCCAGCATTTT
CDR3aa: CASSFYRVGRINQPQHF

v_gene: TRBV7-8
abundance: NA
d_gene: NA
j_gene: TRBJ2-1
CDR3nt: TGTGCCAGCAGCTTAGCGCGGGGAAGCTCCTACAATGAGCAGTTCTTC
CDR3aa: CASSLARGSSYNEQFF

v_gene: TRBV6-2/TRBV6-3
abundance: NA
d_gene: TRBD2
j_gene: TRBJ2-1
CDR3nt: TGTGCCAGCTCAGGACTAGTCCATGAGCAGTTCTTC
CDR3aa: CASSGLVHEQFF

v_gene: TRBV27
abundance: once
d_gene: NA
j_gene: TRBJ1-4
CDR3nt: TGTGCCAGCAGTTTACACAGTTTAGCAACTAATGAAAAACTGTTTTTT
CDR3aa: CASSLHSLATNEKLFF

v_gene: TRBV7-8
abundance: few
d_gene: NA
j_gene: TRBJ2-5
CDR3nt: TGTGCCAGCAGCCAGGACAGCCGGGAGACCCAGTACTTC
CDR3aa: CASSQDSRETQYF

v_gene: TRBV4-3
abundance: few
d_gene: NA
j_gene: TRBJ2-1
CDR3nt: TGCGCCAGCAGCCAAGTGAGTGAGACACCAGACATGCTCGGGGGCAATGAGCAGTTCTTC
CDR3aa: CASSQVSETPDMLGGNEQFF

v_gene: TRBV19
abundance: NA
d_gene: NA
j_gene: TRBJ1-6
CDR3nt: TGTGCCACCGCAACAGGGCTCCTTTATTCACCCCTCCACTTT
CDR3aa: CATATGLLYSPLHF

v_gene: TRBV4-3
abundance: NA
d_gene: NA
j_gene: TRBJ2-1
CDR3nt: TGCGCCAGCAGCCTATGGGGGGGCCGCGACAATGAGCAGTTCTTC
CDR3aa: CASSLWGGRDNEQFF

v_gene: TRBV19
abundance: few
d_gene: TRBD2
j_gene: TRBJ2-1
CDR3nt: TGTGCCAGTAGTAATAGCGGGGGGGCCTATGAGCAGTTCTTC
CDR3aa: CASSNSGGAYEQFF

v_gene: TRBV10-3
abundance: NA
d_gene: NA
j_gene: TRBJ2-5
CDR3nt: TGTGCCATACTACCGGGATCTGGGCGAGAGACCCAGTACTTC
CDR3aa: CAILPGSGRETQYF

v_gene: TRBV11-2
abundance: NA
d_gene: TRBD1
j_gene: TRBJ2-7
CDR3nt: TGTGCCAGCAGCTTAGGATCCGACAGGGGTCACCACGAGCAGTACTTC
CDR3aa: CASSLGSDRGHHEQYF

v_gene: TRBV20-1
abundance: NA
d_gene: NA
j_gene: TRBJ2-1
CDR3nt: TGCAGTGCTCCCTCCGGCAGCGGACGATACAATGAGCAGTTCTTC
CDR3aa: CSAPSGSGRYNEQFF

v_gene: TRBV5-1
abundance: NA
d_gene: NA
j_gene: TRBJ2-5
CDR3nt: TGCGCCAGCAGCCGGGACTCCAAGTACCAAGAGACCCAGTACTTC
CDR3aa: CASSRDSKYQETQYF

v_gene: TRBV7-2
abundance: few
d_gene: TRBD1
j_gene: TRBJ2-7
CDR3nt: TGTGCCAGCAGCTTATCCGGGACAGGGTCCTACGAGCAGTACTTC
CDR3aa: CASSLSGTGSYEQYF

v_gene: TRBV15
abundance: NA
d_gene: NA
j_gene: TRBJ2-4
CDR3nt: TGTGCCACCAGCGACACGATAGCCAAAAACATTCAGTACTTC
CDR3aa: CATSDTIAKNIQYF

v_gene: TRBV27
abundance: NA
d_gene: NA
j_gene: TRBJ2-1
CDR3nt: TGTGCCAGCATCGCACGCTTTGAGCAGTTCTTC
CDR3aa: CASIARFEQFF

v_gene: TRBV12-3/TRBV12-4
abundance: NA
d_gene: NA
j_gene: TRBJ2-3
CDR3nt: TGTGCCAGCAGATCCAGCTTGTGGGGGGCCCGCTTCACAGATACGCAGTATTTT
CDR3aa: CASRSSLWGARFTDTQYF

v_gene: TRBV4-3
abundance: NA
d_gene: NA
j_gene: TRBJ1-3
CDR3nt: TGCGCCAGCAGCCAAAGAGGGACTTTTTCTGGAAACACCATATATTTT
CDR3aa: CASSQRGTFSGNTIYF

v_gene: TRBV7-8
abundance: few
d_gene: NA
j_gene: TRBJ2-7
CDR3nt: TGTGCCAGCAGCTTAGAGTACAGGTACTCCTACGAGCAGTACTTC
CDR3aa: CASSLEYRYSYEQYF

v_gene: TRBV6-5
abundance: NA
d_gene: TRBD1
j_gene: TRBJ1-6
CDR3nt: TGTGCCAGCAGCCGCGGGACAGGGGATTCACCCCTCCACTTT
CDR3aa: CASSRGTGDSPLHF

v_gene: TRBV3-1
abundance: NA
d_gene: TRBD2
j_gene: TRBJ2-5
CDR3nt: TGTGCCAGCGCCAGCGGGAGAGAGACCCAGTACTTC
CDR3aa: CASASGRETQYF

v_gene: TRBV6-5
abundance: NA
d_gene: NA
j_gene: TRBJ2-3
CDR3nt: TGTGCCAGCAGTAAACGGGCCAAAACCGGGACGCCGACATCGCAGTATTTT
CDR3aa: CASSKRAKTGTPTSQYF